One sample yielded the 29 T cell receptor beta chains listed below, sequenced in a study of blood T cell repertoires in COVID-19. Profiling relied on immunoSEQ multiplex PCR, and the TCRdb table lists in-frame clones only, not all of them. Among roughly 190,000 clones listed, about 95% were seen once. Sequences were obtained from peripheral blood. The receptors originated from a man younger than 45 with COVID-19, enrolled during active disease.

The chain is built from TRBV7-7 and TRBJ2-3; D gene ambiguous. Germline assignment: CDR1 SSHAT and CDR2 FNYEAQ (reference sequence). This CDR3 contains 14 residues. V was shortened by 1 base and J by 2 bases, with 7 bases between the two germline ends. DNA of the CDR3: TGTGCCAGCAGCTTAGGAGGCCACACAGATACGCAGTATTTT. This codes for CASSLGGHTDTQYF.

The rearrangement links TRBV2 to TRBJ2-7, with a tentative D call TRBD1 (5 bases). V lost 4 bases and J 4 bases, leaving 8 bases between the germline ends. CDR1 and CDR2 from the germline V gene are SNHLY and FYNNEI. The CDR3 runs 12 residues. The CDR3 nucleotides are TGTGCCAGCAGTGTCAAGGGGTACGAGCAGTACTTC. Its translation is CASSVKGYEQYF.

The V call is TRBV19, the J call TRBJ1-5, with no clear D. Germline lookup yields CDR1 LNHDA and CDR2 SQIVND (reference sequence). V lost 6 bases and J lost 4, with 16 bases in between. This CDR3 has 15 amino acids. The CDR3 here is CASSHGPRLNQPQHF. The CDR3 nucleotides read TGTGCCAGTAGCCATGGCCCCAGACTGAATCAGCCCCAGCATTTT.

This rearrangement joins TRBV3-1 (or the pseudogene TRBV3-2) to TRBJ1-2, with TRBD1 identical over 9 bases. The CDR3 is 16 residues long. Trimming removed 3 bases from V and 5 bases from J; junction bases left unmatched: 10. CDR1 is LGHDT, CDR2 YNNKEL, per germline (reference sequence). CDR3 nucleotide sequence: TGTGCCAGCAGCCACAGAACAGGGGGCGAGGAATATGGCTACACCTTC. Amino acid sequence: CASSHRTGGEEYGYTF.

In its sample, this clone was seen a few times. V is TRBV2 and J is TRBJ2-2; 12 nucleotides line up with TRBD2. The length of the CDR3 is 17 residues. The V and J ends lost 3 bases and 4 bases, in that order; junction bases with no gene match: 6. CDR1 is SNHLY and CDR2 is FYNNEI in the germline V gene. CDR3 in amino acids: CASSEPSGGASTGELFF. CDR3 sequence (DNA): TGTGCCAGCAGTGAGCCTAGCGGGGGGGCTAGCACCGGGGAGCTGTTTTTT.

CDR3 residues: CASSHPTRDRDEQYF. DNA for the CDR3: TGTGCCAGCAGTCACCCGACCCGGGACAGGGACGAGCAGTACTTC. This chain links TRBV2 with TRBJ2-7, with 9 bases aligning to TRBD1. The CDR3 contains 15 residues. CDR1 is SNHLY, CDR2 FYNNEI, per germline. V lost 5 bases and J lost 5; bases outside the gene matches: 10.

The J gene is TRBJ1-5, the V gene TRBV18; TRBD1 matches at 7 bases. The junction had 4 bases not matched to a gene; V was cut back by 4 bases and J by 1 base. The CDR3 is 15 residues long. In germline, CDR1 is KGHSH, CDR2 LQKENI. The CDR3 is CASSQEGASNQPQHF. As DNA, the CDR3 is TGTGCCAGCTCACAGGAGGGGGCAAGCAATCAGCCCCAGCATTTT.

The chain employs TRBV10-3 and TRBJ1-5; D is perhaps TRBD1 (5 bases). V dropped 5 bases and J dropped 1 base, with 9 bases sitting between them. CDR3 length equals 14 residues. Per germline, CDR1 ENHRY and CDR2 SYGVKD. The CDR3 bases are TGTGCCATCAGTAATCAGGGAAGCAATCAGCCCCAGCATTTT. The encoded protein is CAISNQGSNQPQHF.

The genes are TRBV5-6 and TRBJ2-4; 8 bases match TRBD2. V lost 0 bases and J lost 0; bases outside the gene matches: 2. Germline V gives CDR1 SGHDT, CDR2 YYEEEE. CDR3 length: 16 amino acids. CDR3 DNA sequence: TGTGCCAGCAGCTTGGAAGCGGGGGTAGCCAAAAACATTCAGTACTTC. Protein sequence: CASSLEAGVAKNIQYF.

J is TRBJ2-1 and V is TRBV7-2; 8 bases line up with TRBD2. The length of the CDR3 is 16 residues. Germline CDR1 SGHTA, CDR2 FQGNSA. Trimming removed 0 bases from V and 8 bases from J; junction bases left unmatched: 9. The CDR3 region is CASSLARSGLVYEQFF. In DNA, the CDR3 is TGTGCCAGCAGCTTAGCGCGCTCGGGACTAGTCTATGAGCAGTTCTTC.

The chain has TRBV7-9 and TRBJ2-2; a possible D gene is TRBD1 (7 bases). V was pared by 1 base and J by 4 bases, with 22 bases between. Germline CDR1 SEHNR, CDR2 FQNEAQ (reference sequence). The CDR3 is 19 amino acids. CDR3 in DNA: TGTGCCAGCAGCTTAGTCCCGGGACAGCGCCCCGGGGGCACCGGGGAGCTGTTTTTT. This codes for CASSLVPGQRPGGTGELFF.

The chain links TRBV4-1 to TRBJ2-5; 9 bases are a match to TRBD2. V was pared by 0 bases and J by 5 bases, with 4 bases of the junction left unmatched. In germline, CDR1 is MGHRA, CDR2 YSYEKL. This CDR3 is 15 amino acids long. CDR3 DNA: TGCGCCAGCAGCCAAGATAGCGGGGGATGGGAGACCCAGTACTTC. As protein: CASSQDSGGWETQYF.

The chain carries TRBV19 and TRBJ1-2; 11 nucleotides align to TRBD1. Trimming took 5 bases from V and 5 from J; bases not matched to a gene: 10. CDR3 size: 16 residues. Germline V gives CDR1 LNHDA, CDR2 SQIVND (reference sequence). The CDR3 is CASSPHGQGARYGYTF. Here the CDR3 DNA reads TGTGCCAGTAGTCCCCATGGACAGGGGGCGCGGTATGGCTACACCTTC.

This clone was seen a single time. The chain joins TRBV19 to TRBJ2-3; no clear D. Per germline, CDR1 LNHDA and CDR2 SQIVND (reference sequence). The V and J ends lost 3 bases and 2 bases respectively, with 21 bases between them. The length of the CDR3 is 18 residues. CDR3 bases: TGTGCCAGTAGTATGTTTGTTTTGGCCCTCCGACACACAGATACGCAGTATTTT. It encodes CASSMFVLALRHTDTQYF.

The chain has TRBV12-3 or TRBV12-4 and TRBJ1-1; D is unresolved. Deletions cut 5 bases from V and 2 bases from J, with 9 bases between. The CDR3 runs to 13 residues. CDR3 in DNA: TGTGCCAGCAGTCCCAGTCTCAACACTGAAGCTTTCTTT. This sequence encodes CASSPSLNTEAFF.

This clone was detected once. V is TRBV6-5 and J is TRBJ1-5, with D possibly matching TRBD1 (5 bases). Germline CDR1 reads MNHEY; CDR2 reads SVGAGI. This CDR3 contains 13 residues. Trimming left V 6 bases short and J 0 bases short, with 6 bases between. CDR3 bases: TGTGCCAGCAGCAGGGATAGCAATCAGCCCCAGCATTTT. Protein product: CASSRDSNQPQHF.

This clone was observed a few times. This chain joins TRBV10-1 and TRBJ2-1; 7 bases are a match to TRBD2. J gave up 9 bases and V 6 bases, and 8 bases lay outside the gene matches. Germline lookup yields CDR1 WNHNN and CDR2 SYGVQD (reference sequence). The CDR3 totals 13 residues. CDR3 bases: TGCGCCAGCAGGCCGGGAGGTTTTGGTGAGCAGTTCTTC. Amino acid sequence: CASRPGGFGEQFF.

This clone was seen once. The rearrangement uses TRBV29-1 and TRBJ2-7; weak D call: TRBD2 (5 bases). This CDR3 contains 12 residues. The V and J ends lost 4 bases and 3 bases respectively, with 10 bases between them. The germline V gene encodes CDR1 SQVTM and CDR2 ANQGSEA. The CDR3 DNA reads as TGCAGCGTTGTCACGGGATTCTACGAGCAGTACTTC. Encoded protein: CSVVTGFYEQYF.

This rearrangement joins TRBV7-9 to TRBJ2-7; a possible D gene is TRBD2 (5 bases). With 1 base removed from V and 0 bases from J, the gap between germline ends came to 10 bases. From germline, CDR1 is SEHNR and CDR2 FQNEAQ (reference sequence). CDR3 size: 15 residues. CDR3 nucleotide sequence: TGTGCCAGCAGCTTAGATGGGAGAAGCTCCTACGAGCAGTACTTC. Amino acids: CASSLDGRSSYEQYF.

A single count supports this clone. The chain carries TRBV4-2 and TRBJ2-2; tentative D call: TRBD2 (5 bases). The length of the CDR3 is 14 residues. Trimming removed 5 bases from V and 6 bases from J, with 13 bases in between. Germline loops: CDR1 LGHNA, CDR2 YNFKEQ. The chain's CDR3 is CASSSPGSAGELFF. The DNA for the CDR3 is TGTGCCAGCAGCTCTCCGGGGTCCGCCGGGGAGCTGTTTTTT.

This sequence joins TRBV11-2 and TRBJ1-1, with unresolved D. Trimming left V 3 bases short and J 2 bases short, with 10 bases between. Germline CDR1 reads SGHAT; CDR2 reads FQNNGV. The CDR3 runs 14 residues. The CDR3 here is CASSLGDSNTEAFF. CDR3 coding DNA: TGTGCCAGCAGCTTGGGAGACTCAAACACTGAAGCTTTCTTT.

V usage is TRBV19 and J usage is TRBJ1-1; D ambiguous. Trimming pared 5 bases from V and 1 base from J, leaving 14 bases between. Germline CDR1 and CDR2: LNHDA and SQIVND (reference sequence). This CDR3 has 15 amino acids. Here the CDR3 DNA reads TGTGCCAGTAGTCTCTACCGGTCCTCGAACACTGAAGCTTTCTTT. This encodes CASSLYRSSNTEAFF.

V usage is TRBV27 and J usage is TRBJ2-7; 8 bases agree with TRBD1. J gave up 2 bases and V 3 bases, and 3 bases lay outside the gene matches. The CDR3 has 14 amino acids. Looked up from germline, CDR1 is MNHEY and CDR2 is SMNVEV (reference sequence). The CDR3 sequence is CASSFRDRTYEQYF. CDR3 DNA sequence: TGTGCCAGCAGTTTCCGGGACAGGACCTACGAGCAGTACTTC.

This chain uses TRBV19 with TRBJ2-3; 11 nucleotides align to TRBD2. V dropped 5 bases and J dropped 0; count of bases not matched to a gene: 10. Germline V gene sequence: CDR1 LNHDA, CDR2 SQIVND (reference sequence). This CDR3 spans 18 amino acids. CDR3 nucleotides: TGTGCCAGTAGTCCTACTAGCGGGGGCACCTCTAGCACAGATACGCAGTATTTT. This codes for CASSPTSGGTSSTDTQYF.

Here the CDR3 reads CASSLGQKLAKNIQYF. The CDR3 DNA sequence: TGTGCCAGTAGTCTTGGACAGAAGCTAGCCAAAAACATTCAGTACTTC. The chain combines TRBV19 with TRBJ2-4; tentatively, D is TRBD1 (6 bases). Germline assignment: CDR1 LNHDA and CDR2 SQIVND (reference sequence). The CDR3 runs 16 residues. V dropped 5 bases and J dropped 0 bases, with 14 bases sitting between them.

This chain connects TRBV7-9 to TRBJ1-1; maybe TRBD1 (5 bases). CDR1 SEHNR and CDR2 FQNEAQ come from the germline V gene (reference sequence). This CDR3 has 15 residues. V lost 1 base, J lost 7 bases, and 16 bases lay in between. CDR3 amino acids: CASSLVVGGNGEAFF. CDR3 in DNA: TGTGCCAGCAGCTTAGTGGTGGGGGGAAACGGTGAAGCTTTCTTT.

V usage is TRBV18 and J usage is TRBJ1-1, with TRBD1 matching 10 bases. V gave up 6 bases and J gave up 1 base; unmatched junction bases: 11. Germline lookup yields CDR1 KGHSH and CDR2 LQKENI. The CDR3 is 17 amino acids. Written as DNA, the CDR3 is TGTGCCAGCTCTCAAGTCCCGGGACAGGGGCGGAACACTGAAGCTTTCTTT. This encodes CASSQVPGQGRNTEAFF. The whole variable domain, filled in from reference TRBV18 and TRBJ1-1, reads NAGVMQNPRHLVRRRGQEARLRCSPMKGHSHVYWYRQLPEEGLKFMVYLQKENIIDESGMPKERFSAEFPKEGPSILRIQQVVRGDSAAYFCASSQVPGQGRNTEAFFGQGTRLTVV.

This clone was observed once. The chain carries TRBV14 and TRBJ2-1; D is unclear. The CDR3 loop spans 12 amino acids. Per germline, CDR1 SGHDN and CDR2 FVKESK. The V gene lost 0 bases and the J gene lost 9 bases, with 6 bases spanning the gap. DNA of the CDR3: TGTGCCAGCAGCCAAGACGTCGGTGAGCAGTTCTTC. Residues: CASSQDVGEQFF.

The genes are TRBV2 and TRBJ2-3; 8 bases fit TRBD2. Germline V gene lookup returns CDR1 SNHLY and CDR2 FYNNEI. The CDR3 totals 15 residues. J lost 4 bases, V lost 1 base, and 4 bases had no gene match. As DNA, the CDR3 is TGTGCCAGCAGTGAAGAAGGTAGCGGGGCAGATACGCAGTATTTT. Protein sequence: CASSEEGSGADTQYF.